A single sample gave rise to the 16 T cell receptor beta chains below, sequenced in a study of T cells in Graves' hyperthyroidism and ophthalmopathy. Using RNA transcripts as the source, TCR beta CDR3 regions were amplified. First-round RT-PCR with HTBI primers amplified the TCR CDR3 region. MiXCR was run by TCRdb on the multiplex PCR reads, yielding one entry per CDR3 protein. The repertoire holds under 750,000 distinct CDR3 sequences, with under 20% as singletons. The sample comprised blood. The receptors stem from a woman aged 50 to 65 with Graves' hyperthyroidism that later progressed to Graves' ophthalmopathy.

Ten or more counts support this clonotype. The chain uses TRBV2 and TRBJ1-5; D perhaps matches TRBD1 (6 bases). The CDR3 sequence is 15 residues long. V lost 4 bases, J lost 6 bases, and 16 bases lay in between. CDR1 and CDR2 from the germline V gene are SNHLY and FYNNEI. The CDR3, as DNA: TGTGCCAGCAGTGTCTTACGGGGGGCGGCTCAGCCCCAGCATTTT. Protein sequence: CASSVLRGAAQPQHF.

This clonotype was detected only a few times. The V and J genes are TRBV5-6 and TRBJ2-1, with 8 bases matching TRBD1. CDR1 is SGHDT, CDR2 YYEEEE, per germline. The J segment lost 0 bases and the V segment lost 5 bases, leaving 7 bases of the junction unmatched. The CDR3 is 16 amino acids. The CDR3 is CASRHLRGLSYNEQFF. CDR3 bases: TGTGCCAGCAGACACCTCAGGGGGCTCTCCTACAATGAGCAGTTCTTC.

The chain has TRBV20-1 and TRBJ2-7; 7 bases line up with TRBD1. The germline CDR1 and CDR2 sequences are DFQATT and SNEGSKA (reference sequence). Trimming removed 0 bases from V and 1 base from J; junction bases left unmatched: 3. The CDR3 runs 14 residues. The chain's CDR3 is CSARDRGQSYEQYF. The CDR3 region has the DNA TGCAGTGCTAGAGATAGGGGACAGTCCTACGAGCAGTACTTC.

For this clonotype: The junction does not match germline at one end; this may be a read error. V and J are TRBV4-1 and TRBJ2-2; TRBD1 matches at 8 bases. CDR1 MGHRA and CDR2 YSYEKL come from the germline V gene. This CDR3 has 16 residues. CDR3 nucleotide sequence: TGCGCCAGCAGCCAAGTAGCAGGGGGCGGAACCGGGGAGCTGGTTTTT. Residues: CASSQVAGGGTGELVF.

This clonotype was detected many times. This rearrangement joins TRBV11-2 to TRBJ1-1; D not certain. The CDR3 consists of 15 residues. V was trimmed by 8 bases and J by 1 base, leaving 17 bases between them. Germline CDR1 SGHAT, CDR2 FQNNGV. DNA of the CDR3: TGTGCCAGCTTGAAAACGTGGACGGCGAACACTGAAGCTTTCTTT. Translated, it gives CASLKTWTANTEAFF.

The gene calls are TRBV19 and TRBJ2-1; weak D call: TRBD1 (6 bases). Trimming removed 3 bases from V and 3 bases from J, with 15 bases in between. The CDR3 spans 16 residues. The germline V gene has CDR1 LNHDA and CDR2 SQIVND (reference sequence). Here the CDR3 DNA reads TGTGCCAGTAGTATTTCAGGGGCTAGTTTCTACAATGAGCAGTTCTTC. Its protein is CASSISGASFYNEQFF.

This clonotype has ten or more counts. V is TRBV4-1 and J is TRBJ1-5; D gene uncertain. The germline V gene has CDR1 MGHRA and CDR2 YSYEKL. V lost 4 bases and J lost 5, with 15 bases in between. This CDR3 has 15 residues. In nucleotides, the CDR3 is TGCGCCAGCAGCCTGGGCCCTAGACGGGATCAGCCCCAGCATTTT. It is translated as CASSLGPRRDQPQHF.

The chain uses TRBV20-1 and TRBJ2-3; 9 bases line up with TRBD1. Germline assignment: CDR1 DFQATT and CDR2 SNEGSKA (reference sequence). The CDR3 has 14 residues. Unmatched junction bases numbered 7, after V lost 6 bases and J lost 3 bases. DNA for the CDR3: TGCAGTGCGCGCGGGACAGGGTATACAGATACGCAGTATTTT. Its translation: CSARGTGYTDTQYF.

The genes are TRBV18 and TRBJ1-1, with 7 bases fitting TRBD1. CDR1 is KGHSH and CDR2 is LQKENI in the germline V gene. The CDR3 consists of 17 residues. The V gene end was trimmed by 1 base and the J gene end by 0 bases; junction bases not matched to a gene: 8. The CDR3 DNA reads as TGTGCCAGCTCACCACAACAGGGGTATAACATGAACACTGAAGCTTTCTTT. It specifies CASSPQQGYNMNTEAFF.

In this sample, this clonotype turned up many times. The chain links TRBV7-2 to TRBJ2-1, with no clear D. Germline CDR1 is SGHTA and CDR2 is FQGNSA. The CDR3 extends over 14 amino acids. The ends were cut back, 3 bases at V and 2 bases at J, with 8 bases in the middle. The CDR3 loop is CASSFLSPYNEQFF. CDR3 nucleotide sequence: TGTGCCAGCAGCTTTTTAAGTCCCTACAATGAGCAGTTCTTC.

This clonotype was counted at least ten times. This sequence joins TRBV12-3 or TRBV12-4 and TRBJ2-3, with 10 bases matching TRBD2. V trimming: 4 bases; J trimming: 0 bases; junction bases outside the gene matches: 4. The CDR3 has 16 residues. The CDR3 DNA sequence: TGTGCCAGCAGTTCACTAGCGGGGACTAGCACAGATACGCAGTATTTT. It specifies CASSSLAGTSTDTQYF.

The chain couples TRBV10-3 to TRBJ2-1; 13 nucleotides line up with TRBD2. CDR3 size: 15 residues. Looked up from germline, CDR1 is ENHRY and CDR2 is SYGVKD. Trimming took 4 bases from V and 4 from J; bases not matched to a gene: 1. CDR3 loop: CAISALAGGYNEQFF. The CDR3 DNA reads TGTGCCATCAGTGCACTAGCGGGGGGGTACAATGAGCAGTTCTTC.

The chain has TRBV20-1 and TRBJ2-7; perhaps TRBD2 as D (6 bases). Germline loops: CDR1 DFQATT, CDR2 SNEGSKA (reference sequence). This CDR3 is built from 16 residues. V was trimmed by 1 base and J by 5 bases, leaving 21 bases between them. The CDR3 here is CSARGPGLALKDEQYF. The DNA for the CDR3 is TGCAGTGCTAGAGGCCCGGGACTGGCCCTTAAGGACGAGCAGTACTTC.

The rearrangement links TRBV19 to TRBJ1-2, with 8 bases fitting TRBD1. Germline loops: CDR1 LNHDA, CDR2 SQIVND (reference sequence). Losses at the gene ends were 5 bases for V and 0 bases for J; bases not matched to a gene: 8. CDR3 length: 16 amino acids. The CDR3 spells CASSPRDRSPNYGYTF. For the CDR3, the DNA is TGTGCCAGTAGTCCCCGGGACAGGAGCCCTAACTATGGCTACACCTTC.

This clonotype showed up many times. The genes are TRBV7-9 and TRBJ2-7; D is uncertain. The CDR3 loop spans 14 amino acids. Germline V gives CDR1 SEHNR, CDR2 FQNEAQ (reference sequence). V was clipped by 4 bases and J by 2 bases, with 12 bases between them. The CDR3 protein is CASSSHMEAYEQYF. The CDR3 DNA reads as TGTGCCAGCAGCTCCCACATGGAAGCCTACGAGCAGTACTTC. The variable domain in full, with the rest retrieved from reference TRBV7-9 and TRBJ2-7, is DTGVSQNPRHKITKRGQNVTFRCDPISEHNRLYWYRQTLGQGPEFLTYFQNEAQLEKSRLLSDRFSAERPKGSFSTLEIQRTEQGDSAMYLCASSSHMEAYEQYFGPGTRLTVT.

This clonotype was observed at least ten times. V is TRBV18 and J is TRBJ2-1; tentative D call: TRBD1 (6 bases). This CDR3 comprises 15 residues. Germline V gene sequence: CDR1 KGHSH, CDR2 LQKENI. The ends were cut back, 3 bases at V and 3 bases at J, with 12 bases in the middle. The CDR3 here is CASSPGTTDYNEQFF. For the CDR3, the DNA is TGTGCCAGCTCACCGGGGACAACGGACTACAATGAGCAGTTCTTC.